This TCR beta chain was captured by sequencing in a study of T cell repertoires in cytomegalovirus infection. V lost 3 bases, J lost 5 bases, and 10 bases lay in between. This CDR3 spans 13 amino acids. CDR1 and CDR2 from the germline V gene are MDHEN and SYDVKM. In its sample, this clonotype was seen a few times. MiXCR was run by TCRdb on the reads, yielding one entry per CDR3 protein. The table shows 200,000 to 250,000 distinct CDR3 sequences, with roughly 22% occurring only once. The V call is TRBV28, the J call TRBJ1-2; D is ambiguous. The source of this sequence is a human donor in good health (CMV status not recorded). Some clones in this sample may be carry-over from other donors' samples. Sample: CD8+ T cells from PBMCs. This CDR3 reads CASSFSRGYGYTF. DNA of the CDR3: TGTGCCAGCAGTTTCTCAAGAGGGTATGGCTACACCTTC.